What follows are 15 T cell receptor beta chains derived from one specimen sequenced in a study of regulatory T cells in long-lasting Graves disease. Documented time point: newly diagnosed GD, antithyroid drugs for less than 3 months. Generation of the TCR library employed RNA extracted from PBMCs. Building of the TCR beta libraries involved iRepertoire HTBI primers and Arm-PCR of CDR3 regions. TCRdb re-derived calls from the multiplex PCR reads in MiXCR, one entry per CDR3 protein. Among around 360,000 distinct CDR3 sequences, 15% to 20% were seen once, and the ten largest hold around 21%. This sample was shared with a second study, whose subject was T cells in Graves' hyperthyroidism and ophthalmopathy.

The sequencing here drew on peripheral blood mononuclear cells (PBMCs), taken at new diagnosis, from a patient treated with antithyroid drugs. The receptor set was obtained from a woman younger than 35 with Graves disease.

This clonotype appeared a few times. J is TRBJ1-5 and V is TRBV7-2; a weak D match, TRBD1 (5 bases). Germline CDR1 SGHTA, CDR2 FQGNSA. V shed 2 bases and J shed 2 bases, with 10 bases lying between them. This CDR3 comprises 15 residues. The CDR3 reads CASSLHGGGNQPQHF. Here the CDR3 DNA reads TGTGCCAGCAGCTTACATGGGGGAGGCAATCAGCCCCAGCATTTT.

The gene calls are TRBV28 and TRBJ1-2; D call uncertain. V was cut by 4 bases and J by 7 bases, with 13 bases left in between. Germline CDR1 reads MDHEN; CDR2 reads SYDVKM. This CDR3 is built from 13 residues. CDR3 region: CASSSSVEGGYTF. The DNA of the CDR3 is TGTGCCAGCAGTTCCTCCGTCGAGGGTGGCTACACCTTC.

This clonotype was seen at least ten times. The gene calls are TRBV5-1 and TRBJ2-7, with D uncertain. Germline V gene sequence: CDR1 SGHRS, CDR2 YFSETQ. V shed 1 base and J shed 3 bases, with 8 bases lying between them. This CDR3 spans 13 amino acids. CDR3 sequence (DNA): TGCGCCAGCAGCTTGACACTCAGCTACGAGCAGTACTTC. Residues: CASSLTLSYEQYF.

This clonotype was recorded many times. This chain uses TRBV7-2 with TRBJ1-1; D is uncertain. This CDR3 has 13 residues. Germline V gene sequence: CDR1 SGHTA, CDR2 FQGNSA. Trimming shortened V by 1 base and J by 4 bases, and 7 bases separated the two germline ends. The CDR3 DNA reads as TGTGCCAGCAGCTTAGGGGTGTCCACTGAAGCTTTCTTT. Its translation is CASSLGVSTEAFF.

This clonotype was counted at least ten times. The CDR3 loop is CASSESPGADTQYF. CDR3 in DNA: TGCGCCAGCAGTGAGTCGCCGGGGGCAGATACGCAGTATTTT. The J gene is TRBJ2-3, the V gene TRBV10-1; perhaps TRBD2 as D (6 bases). This CDR3 region has 14 residues. CDR1 and CDR2 (germline): WNHNN, SYGVQD (reference sequence). The V end was cut by 0 bases, the J end by 4 bases, with 8 bases between.

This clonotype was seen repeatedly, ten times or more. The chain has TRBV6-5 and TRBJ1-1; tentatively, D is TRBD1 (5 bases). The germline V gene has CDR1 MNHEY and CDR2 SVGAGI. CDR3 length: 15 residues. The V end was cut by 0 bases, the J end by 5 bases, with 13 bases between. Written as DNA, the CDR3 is TGTGCCAGCAGTTACTCGGGGGGGTGGTCTACTGAAGCTTTCTTT. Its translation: CASSYSGGWSTEAFF.

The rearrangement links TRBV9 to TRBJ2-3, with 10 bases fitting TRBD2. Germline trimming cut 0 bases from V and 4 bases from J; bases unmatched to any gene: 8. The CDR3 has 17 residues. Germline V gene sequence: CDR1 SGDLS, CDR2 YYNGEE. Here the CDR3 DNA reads TGTGCCAGCAGCGTAGCTACCAGCGGGAGGGCCCCAGATACGCAGTATTTT. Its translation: CASSVATSGRAPDTQYF.

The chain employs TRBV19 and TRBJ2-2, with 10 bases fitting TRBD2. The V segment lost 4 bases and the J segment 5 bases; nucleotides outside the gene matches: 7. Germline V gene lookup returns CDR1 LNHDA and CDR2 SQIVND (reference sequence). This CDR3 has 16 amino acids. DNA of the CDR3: TGTGCCAGTAGTAAAGCGGGGGGGCCGAGGACCGGGGAGCTGTTTTTT. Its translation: CASSKAGGPRTGELFF.

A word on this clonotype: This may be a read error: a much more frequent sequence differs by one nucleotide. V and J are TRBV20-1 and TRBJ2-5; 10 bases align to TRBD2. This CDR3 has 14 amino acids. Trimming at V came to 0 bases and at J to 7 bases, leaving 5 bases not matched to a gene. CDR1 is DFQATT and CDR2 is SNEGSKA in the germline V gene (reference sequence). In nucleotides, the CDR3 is TGCAGTGCTAGAGATCGAAGCGGGGGGGGGACCCAGTACTTC. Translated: CSARDRSGGGTQYF.

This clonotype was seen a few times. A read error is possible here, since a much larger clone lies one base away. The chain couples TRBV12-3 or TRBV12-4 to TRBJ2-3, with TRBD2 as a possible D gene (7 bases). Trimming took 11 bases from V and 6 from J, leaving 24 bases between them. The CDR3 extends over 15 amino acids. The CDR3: CAGTGMGRGSDTQYF. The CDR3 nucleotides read TGTGCCGGCACCGGTATGGGGAGGGGGTCCGATACGCAGTATTTT.

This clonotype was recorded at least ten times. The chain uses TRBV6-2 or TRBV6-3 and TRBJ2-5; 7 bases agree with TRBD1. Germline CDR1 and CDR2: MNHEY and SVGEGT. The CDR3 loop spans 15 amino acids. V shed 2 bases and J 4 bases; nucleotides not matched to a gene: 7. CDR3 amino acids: CASSYLDRLGETQYF. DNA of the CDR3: TGTGCCAGCAGTTACCTGGACAGGTTAGGAGAGACCCAGTACTTC.

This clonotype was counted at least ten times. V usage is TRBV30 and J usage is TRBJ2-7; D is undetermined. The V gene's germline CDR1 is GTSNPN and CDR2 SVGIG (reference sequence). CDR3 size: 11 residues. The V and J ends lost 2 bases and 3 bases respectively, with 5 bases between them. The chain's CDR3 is CAWSTDYEQYF. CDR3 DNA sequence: TGTGCCTGGAGTACGGACTACGAGCAGTACTTC. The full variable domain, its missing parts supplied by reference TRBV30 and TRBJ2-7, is SQTIHQWPATLVQPVGSPLSLECTVEGTSNPNLYWYRQAAGRGLQLLFYSVGIGQISSEVPQNLSASRPQDRQFILSSKKLLLSDSGFYLCAWSTDYEQYFGPGTRLTVT.

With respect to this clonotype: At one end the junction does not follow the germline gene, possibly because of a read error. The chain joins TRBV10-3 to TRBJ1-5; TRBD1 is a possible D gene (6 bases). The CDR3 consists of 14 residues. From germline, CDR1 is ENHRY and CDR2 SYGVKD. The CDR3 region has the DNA TGTGCCATCGGTGAGTCTCGACAGGCTCAGCCCCAGCATTTT. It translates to CAIGESRQAQPQHF.

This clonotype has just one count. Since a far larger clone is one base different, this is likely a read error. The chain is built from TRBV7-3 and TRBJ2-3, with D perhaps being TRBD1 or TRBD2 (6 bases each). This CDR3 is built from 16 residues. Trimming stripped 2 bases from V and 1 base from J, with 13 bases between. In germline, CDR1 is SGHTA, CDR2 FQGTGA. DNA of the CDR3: TGTGCCAGCAGCTTAGTTCCCGGGGGCGGCACAGATACGCAGTATTTT. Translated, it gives CASSLVPGGGTDTQYF.

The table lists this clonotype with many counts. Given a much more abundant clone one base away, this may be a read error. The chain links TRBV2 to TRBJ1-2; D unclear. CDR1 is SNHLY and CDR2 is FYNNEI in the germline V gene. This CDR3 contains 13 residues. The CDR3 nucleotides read TGTGCCAGCAGTGGGGAGAGAATCTATGACTACACCTTC. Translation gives CASSGERIYDYTF. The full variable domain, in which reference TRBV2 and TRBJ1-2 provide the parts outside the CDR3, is EPEVTQTPSHQVTQMGQEVILRCVPISNHLYFYWYRQILGQKVEFLVSFYNNEISEKSEIFDDQFSVERPDGSNFTLKIRSTKLEDSAMYFCASSGERIYDYTFGSGTRLTVV.